This T cell receptor beta chain was sequenced for a study of shared clonotypes between healthy human individuals. Naive CD8 cells, CD45RO-negative and positively selected for CCR7, excluded terminally differentiated effector memory CD45RA+ cells. TCRdb's table, derived via immunoSEQ multiplex PCR, lists solely in-frame clones and lacks some. Of about 590,000 clones in the sample, about 95% are singletons; the top ten hold over 0.09%. V was cut by 3 bases and J by 4 bases, with 15 bases left in between. This CDR3 contains 15 residues. Germline lookup yields CDR1 MGHRA and CDR2 YSYEKL. Study findings and constraints: Researchers sampled blood only, noting tissue repertoires likely differ.

Notes on this clone: Antigen specificity is unknown.

This clonotype was sampled from a woman under 40 in good health. This rearrangement joins TRBV4-1 to TRBJ1-1; D unresolved. The sequencing input was naive CD8+ T cells sorted from blood. CDR3 DNA sequence: TGCGCCAGCAGCCAGGTCCCAGGTTCCAGCACTGAAGCTTTCTTT. It encodes CASSQVPGSSTEAFF.